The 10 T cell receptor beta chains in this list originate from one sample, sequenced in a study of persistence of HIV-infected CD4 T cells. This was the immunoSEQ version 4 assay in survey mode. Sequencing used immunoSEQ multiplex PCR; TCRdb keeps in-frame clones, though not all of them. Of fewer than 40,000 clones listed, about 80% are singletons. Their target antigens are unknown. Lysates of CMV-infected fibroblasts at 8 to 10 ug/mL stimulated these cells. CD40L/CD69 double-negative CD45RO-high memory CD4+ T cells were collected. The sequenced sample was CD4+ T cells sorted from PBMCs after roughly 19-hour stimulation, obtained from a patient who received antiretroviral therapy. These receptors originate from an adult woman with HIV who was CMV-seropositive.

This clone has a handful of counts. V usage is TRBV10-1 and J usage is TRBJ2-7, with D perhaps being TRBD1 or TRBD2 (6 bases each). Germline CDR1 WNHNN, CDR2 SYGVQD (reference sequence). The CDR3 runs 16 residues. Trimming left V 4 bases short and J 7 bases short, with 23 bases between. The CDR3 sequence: CASSGGGITIWREQYF. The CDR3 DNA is TGCGCCAGCAGTGGAGGGGGGATAACCATATGGAGGGAGCAGTACTTC.

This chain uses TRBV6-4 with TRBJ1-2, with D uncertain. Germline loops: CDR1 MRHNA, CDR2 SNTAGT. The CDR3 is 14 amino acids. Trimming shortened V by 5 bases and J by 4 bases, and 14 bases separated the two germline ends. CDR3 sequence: CASSPGRGAYGYTF. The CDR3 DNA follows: TGTGCCAGCAGTCCAGGTCGAGGCGCCTATGGCTACACCTTC.

The CDR3 spells CASSKKIEGCRGANYGYTF. In DNA, the CDR3 is TGTGCCAGCAGCAAAAAGATAGAAGGGTGTCGGGGAGCTAACTATGGCTACACCTTC. This rearrangement joins TRBV21-1 to TRBJ1-2. TRBV21-1 is a pseudogene segment. The CDR3 consists of 19 residues.

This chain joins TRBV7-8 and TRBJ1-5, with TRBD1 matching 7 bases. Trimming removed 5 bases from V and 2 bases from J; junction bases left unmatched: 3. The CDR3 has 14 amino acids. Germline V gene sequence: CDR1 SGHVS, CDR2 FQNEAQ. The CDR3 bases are TGTGCCAGCAGCCGGACAGGAGGCAATCAGCCCCAGCATTTT. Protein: CASSRTGGNQPQHF.

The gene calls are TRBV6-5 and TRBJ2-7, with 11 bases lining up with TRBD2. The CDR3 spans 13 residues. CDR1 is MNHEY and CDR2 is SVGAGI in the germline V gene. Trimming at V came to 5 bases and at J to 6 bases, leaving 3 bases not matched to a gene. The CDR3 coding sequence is TGTGCCAGCAGTCGCCTAGCGGGAGGCGAGCAGTACTTC. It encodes CASSRLAGGEQYF.

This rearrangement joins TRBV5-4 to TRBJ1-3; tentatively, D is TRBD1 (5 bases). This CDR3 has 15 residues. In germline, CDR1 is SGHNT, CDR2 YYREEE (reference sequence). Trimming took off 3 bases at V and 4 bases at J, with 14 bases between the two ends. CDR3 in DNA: TGTGCCAGCAGCTCCGCTCTAACAGGAGGAAACACCATATATTTT. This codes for CASSSALTGGNTIYF.

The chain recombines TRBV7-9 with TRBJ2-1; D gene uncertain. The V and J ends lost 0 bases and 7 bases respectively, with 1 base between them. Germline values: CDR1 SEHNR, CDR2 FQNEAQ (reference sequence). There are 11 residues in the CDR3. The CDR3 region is CASSLANEQFF. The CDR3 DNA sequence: TGTGCCAGCAGCTTAGCTAATGAGCAGTTCTTC.

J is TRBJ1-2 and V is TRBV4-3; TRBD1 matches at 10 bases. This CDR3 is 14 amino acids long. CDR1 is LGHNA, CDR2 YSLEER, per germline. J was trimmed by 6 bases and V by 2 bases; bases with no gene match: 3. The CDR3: CASSQLGQGHGYTF. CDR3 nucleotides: TGCGCCAGCAGCCAATTGGGACAGGGGCATGGCTACACCTTC.

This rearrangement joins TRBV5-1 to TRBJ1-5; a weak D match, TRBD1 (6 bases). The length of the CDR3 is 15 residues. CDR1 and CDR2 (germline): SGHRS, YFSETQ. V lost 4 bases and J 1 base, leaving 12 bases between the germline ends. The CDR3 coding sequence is TGCGCCAGCAGCCTAGGGGGGGGAAGCAATCAGCCCCAGCATTTT. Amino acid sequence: CASSLGGGSNQPQHF.

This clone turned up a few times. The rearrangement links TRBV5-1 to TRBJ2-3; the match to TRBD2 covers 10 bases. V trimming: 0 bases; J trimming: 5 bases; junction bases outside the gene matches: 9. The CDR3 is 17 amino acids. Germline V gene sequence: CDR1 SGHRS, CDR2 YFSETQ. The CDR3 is CASSLVGASGSIDTQYF. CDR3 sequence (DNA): TGCGCCAGCAGCTTGGTTGGGGCTAGCGGGAGTATAGATACGCAGTATTTT.